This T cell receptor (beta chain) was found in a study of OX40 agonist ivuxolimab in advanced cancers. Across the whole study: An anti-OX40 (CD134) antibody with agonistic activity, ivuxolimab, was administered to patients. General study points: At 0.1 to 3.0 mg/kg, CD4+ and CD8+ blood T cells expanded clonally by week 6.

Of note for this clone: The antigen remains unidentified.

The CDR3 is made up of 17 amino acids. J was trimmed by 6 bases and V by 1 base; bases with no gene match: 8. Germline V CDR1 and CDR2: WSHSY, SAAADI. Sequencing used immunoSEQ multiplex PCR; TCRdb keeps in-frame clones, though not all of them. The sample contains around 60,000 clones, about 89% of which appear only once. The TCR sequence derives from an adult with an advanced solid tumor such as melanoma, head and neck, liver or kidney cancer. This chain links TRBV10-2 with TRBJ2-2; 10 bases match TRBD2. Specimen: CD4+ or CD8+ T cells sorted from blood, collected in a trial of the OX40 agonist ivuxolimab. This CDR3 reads CASSEFPQREGPGELFF. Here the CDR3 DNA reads TGCGCCAGCAGTGAGTTTCCACAGCGGGAGGGCCCCGGGGAGCTGTTTTTT.